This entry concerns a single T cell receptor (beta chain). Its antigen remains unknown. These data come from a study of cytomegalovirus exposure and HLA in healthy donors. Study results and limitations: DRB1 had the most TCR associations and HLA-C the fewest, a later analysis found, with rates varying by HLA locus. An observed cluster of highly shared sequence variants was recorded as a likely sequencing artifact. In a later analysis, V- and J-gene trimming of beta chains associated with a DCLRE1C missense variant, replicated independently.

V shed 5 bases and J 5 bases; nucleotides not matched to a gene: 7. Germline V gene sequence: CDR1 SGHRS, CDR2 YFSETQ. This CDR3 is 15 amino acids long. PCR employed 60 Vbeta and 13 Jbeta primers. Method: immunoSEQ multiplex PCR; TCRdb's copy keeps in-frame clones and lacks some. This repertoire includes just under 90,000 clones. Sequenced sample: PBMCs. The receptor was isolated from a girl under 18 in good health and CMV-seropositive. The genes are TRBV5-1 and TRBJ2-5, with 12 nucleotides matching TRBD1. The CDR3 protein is CASRSGTGGWETQYF. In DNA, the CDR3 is TGCGCCAGCAGGTCCGGGACAGGGGGCTGGGAGACCCAGTACTTC. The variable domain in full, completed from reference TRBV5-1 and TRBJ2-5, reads KAGVTQTPRYLIKTRGQQVTLSCSPISGHRSVSWYQQTPGQGLQFLFEYFSETQRNKGNFPGRFSGRQFSNSRSEMNVSTLELGDSALYLCASRSGTGGWETQYFGPGTRLLVL.